This T cell receptor beta chain is drawn from a study of shared clonotypes between healthy human individuals. Generated by immunoSEQ multiplex PCR, the TCRdb table keeps only in-frame clones and is missing some. The profile shows roughly 2 million clones, roughly 95% of them singletons. Turning to this clone: This CDR3 is also generated by other DNA sequences in the sample.

As defined, naive CD8 cells were CD45RO-negative and positively selected for CCR7, with terminally differentiated effector memory CD45RA+ cells excluded. The sequenced material came from naive CD8+ T cells sorted from blood. This receptor was obtained from a man between 18 and 29 years old in good health.

The CDR3 nucleotides are TGTGCCAGCAGTTACTCAGAGGGCGCTGAAGCTTTCTTT. It specifies CASSYSEGAEAFF. The V gene is TRBV6-5, the J gene TRBJ1-1; no definite D call. This CDR3 has 13 amino acids. Germline V gene lookup returns CDR1 MNHEY and CDR2 SVGAGI. V was pared by 0 bases and J by 6 bases, with 8 bases between.